The 8 T cell receptor beta chains reported below all come from one sample, sequenced in a study of blood T cell repertoires in COVID-19. Sequenced by immunoSEQ multiplex PCR; TCRdb stores in-frame clones only, minus some. The table has about 270,000 clones, 88% seen once. What was sequenced was PBMCs or T cells enriched from blood (not recorded which). These receptors all come from a woman between 50 and 59 years old who had recovered from COVID-19.

The chain employs TRBV9 and TRBJ2-1; 7 bases fit TRBD1. J was trimmed by 7 bases and V by 0 bases; bases with no gene match: 13. Germline V CDR1 and CDR2: SGDLS, YYNGEE. The CDR3 has 17 amino acids. In DNA, the CDR3 is TGTGCCAGCAGCGTAGCTTTGACAGGGCCAAAATTGAATGAGCAGTTCTTC. Amino acids: CASSVALTGPKLNEQFF.

This clone was seen once. The chain recombines TRBV28 with TRBJ1-4; no firm D call. Germline-derived CDR1 and CDR2 are MDHEN and SYDVKM. The length of the CDR3 is 13 residues. Trimming removed 6 bases at V and 8 bases at J, with 13 bases between. CDR3 region: CASRDHGGEKLFF. Written as DNA, the CDR3 is TGTGCCAGCAGAGACCACGGCGGGGAAAAACTGTTTTTT.

The chain has TRBV18 and TRBJ2-1; a possible D gene is TRBD2 (6 bases). Trimming took off 0 bases at V and 9 bases at J, with 21 bases between the two ends. Germline V gives CDR1 KGHSH, CDR2 LQKENI. The CDR3 extends over 17 amino acids. The CDR3 sequence is CASSPPGFWEEASEQFF. The CDR3 DNA reads TGTGCCAGCTCACCACCGGGATTTTGGGAGGAGGCCAGTGAGCAGTTCTTC.

This chain joins TRBV4-1 and TRBJ1-2; D is perhaps TRBD1 (6 bases). This CDR3 comprises 15 residues. Per germline, CDR1 MGHRA and CDR2 YSYEKL. V was cut by 3 bases and J by 1 base, with 12 bases left in between. The CDR3 loop is CASSHPDRNNYGYTF. The CDR3 region has the DNA TGCGCCAGCAGCCACCCAGACAGGAATAACTATGGCTACACCTTC.

The V call is TRBV28, the J call TRBJ1-4, with TRBD1 as a possible D gene (5 bases). Per germline, CDR1 MDHEN and CDR2 SYDVKM. The V end lost 6 bases, the J end lost 12 bases, and 17 bases lay between the germline ends. The CDR3 has 13 residues. The CDR3 loop is CASRVPVVGELFF. CDR3 nucleotides: TGTGCCAGCAGAGTCCCGGTCGTAGGGGAACTGTTTTTT.

The rearrangement uses TRBV7-9 and TRBJ2-1; 11 bases fit TRBD2. The CDR3 has 15 residues. Germline V CDR1 and CDR2: SEHNR, FQNEAQ (reference sequence). V lost 5 bases, J lost 2 bases, and 2 bases stayed unmatched. The CDR3 DNA reads as TGTGCCAGCAGCGCGGGACTAGCGGCCTACAATGAGCAGTTCTTC. Residues: CASSAGLAAYNEQFF. The complete variable domain, with remaining parts taken from reference TRBV7-9 and TRBJ2-1, reads DTGVSQNPRHKITKRGQNVTFRCDPISEHNRLYWYRQTLGQGPEFLTYFQNEAQLEKSRLLSDRFSAERPKGSFSTLEIQRTEQGDSAMYLCASSAGLAAYNEQFFGPGTRLTVL.

This clone has just a few counts. The rearrangement joins TRBV7-8 to TRBJ2-7; TRBD2 matches 10 bases. CDR1 is SGHVS and CDR2 is FQNEAQ in the germline V gene. This CDR3 comprises 15 residues. V gave up 5 bases and J gave up 6 bases; unmatched junction bases: 10. CDR3 loop: CASSTTGTSVSEQYF. Written as DNA, the CDR3 is TGTGCCAGCAGCACGACCGGGACTAGCGTAAGCGAGCAGTACTTC.

This clone appeared a single time. The chain combines TRBV30 with TRBJ2-1, with D maybe TRBD2 (5 bases). Deletions cut 5 bases from V and 5 bases from J, with 16 bases between. This CDR3 contains 14 residues. CDR1 GTSNPN and CDR2 SVGIG come from the germline V gene (reference sequence). The CDR3 reads CAWWGAGNDNEQFF. CDR3 nucleotide sequence: TGTGCCTGGTGGGGAGCCGGAAATGACAATGAGCAGTTCTTC.